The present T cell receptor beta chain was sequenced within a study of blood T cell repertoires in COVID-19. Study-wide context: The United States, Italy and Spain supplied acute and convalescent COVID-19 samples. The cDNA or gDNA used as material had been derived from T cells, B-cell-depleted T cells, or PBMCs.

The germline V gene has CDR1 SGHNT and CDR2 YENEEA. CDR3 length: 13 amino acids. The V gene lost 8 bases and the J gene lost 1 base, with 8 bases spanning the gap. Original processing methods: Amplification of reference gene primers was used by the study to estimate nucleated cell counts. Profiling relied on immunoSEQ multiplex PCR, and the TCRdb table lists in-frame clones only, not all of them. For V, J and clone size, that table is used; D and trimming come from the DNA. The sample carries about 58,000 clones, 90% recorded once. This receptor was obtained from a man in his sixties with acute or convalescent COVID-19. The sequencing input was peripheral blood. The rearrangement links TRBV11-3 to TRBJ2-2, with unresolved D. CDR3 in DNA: TGTGCCAGCGGGCAGCTGAACACCGGGGAGCTGTTTTTT. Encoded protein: CASGQLNTGELFF.